These 9 T cell receptor beta chains share one sample of origin, sequenced in a study of Graves' ophthalmopathy and Graves' hyperthyroidism. Scientists amplified the TCR beta CDR3 regions from RNA transcripts. Amplification began with first-round RT-PCR using HTBI primers, then second-round multiplex PCR was performed. TCRdb reanalysed the multiplex PCR reads using MiXCR and keeps one entry per CDR3 protein. This table holds 560,000 or so distinct CDR3 sequences, 35% to 45% found once. The sequenced material came from peripheral blood or thyroid tissue (not recorded which). These receptors originate from an adult man with Graves' hyperthyroidism.

This clonotype was counted at least ten times. The chain couples TRBV7-2 to TRBJ2-2; weak D call: TRBD2 (5 bases). This CDR3 region has 14 residues. The V gene's germline CDR1 is SGHTA and CDR2 FQGNSA. Trimming pared 3 bases from V and 5 bases from J, leaving 10 bases between. The CDR3 region has the DNA TGTGCCAGCAGCTTGGGAGCACAGACCGGGGAGCTGTTTTTT. It yields the protein CASSLGAQTGELFF. Using reference TRBV7-2 and TRBJ2-2 for the parts outside the CDR3, the full variable domain is GAGVSQSPSNKVTEKGKDVELRCDPISGHTALYWYRQSLGQGLEFLIYFQGNSAPDKSGLPSDRFSAERTGGSVSTLTIQRTQQEDSAVYLCASSLGAQTGELFFGEGSRLTVL.

This clonotype was picked up a small number of times. The V call is TRBV4-1, the J call TRBJ2-5, with TRBD2 matching over 8 bases. After removal of 1 base from V and 5 bases from J, the junction contained 6 bases not matched to a gene. Germline CDR1 MGHRA, CDR2 YSYEKL. This CDR3 is built from 15 residues. The CDR3 loop reads CASSQVSGTGETQYF. The CDR3 DNA reads as TGCGCCAGCAGCCAAGTTAGCGGGACGGGGGAGACCCAGTACTTC.

The chain recombines TRBV29-1 with TRBJ2-7; 8 positions agree with TRBD1. Germline V gene sequence: CDR1 SQVTM, CDR2 ANQGSEA. J lost 5 bases, V lost 8 bases, and 11 bases had no gene match. There are 13 residues in the CDR3. The CDR3 is CSLVWTGMNEQYF. For the CDR3, the DNA is TGCAGCTTAGTATGGACAGGGATGAACGAGCAGTACTTC.

Concerning this clonotype: A much larger clone lies one base from this, so it may be a read error. V is TRBV7-2 and J is TRBJ1-3; D ambiguous. This CDR3 region has 14 residues. CDR1 is SGHTA and CDR2 is FQGNSA in the germline V gene. The CDR3 region is CASSLVRAGNAIYF. The CDR3 bases are TGTGCCAGCAGCTTAGTACGGGCTGGAAACGCCATATATTTT. Drawing the rest from reference TRBV7-2 and TRBJ1-3, the complete variable domain is GAGVSQSPSNKVTEKGKDVELRCDPISGHTALYWYRQSLGQGLEFLIYFQGNSAPDKSGLPSDRFSAERTGGSVSTLTIQRTQQEDSAVYLCASSLVRAGNAIYFGEGSWLTVV.

The rearrangement joins TRBV29-1 to TRBJ1-4; D may be TRBD1 (5 bases). Germline lookup yields CDR1 SQVTM and CDR2 ANQGSEA. The CDR3 is 13 amino acids. Trimming took 6 bases from V and 8 from J, leaving 16 bases between them. The DNA for the CDR3 is TGCAGCGTGGGTCGGGGGGGAAGGGAAAAACTGTTTTTT. Translation gives CSVGRGGREKLFF. The full variable domain, in which reference TRBV29-1 and TRBJ1-4 provide the parts outside the CDR3, is SAVISQKPSRDICQRGTSLTIQCQVDSQVTMMFWYRQQPGQSLTLIATANQGSEATYESGFVIDKFPISRPNLTFSTLTVSNMSPEDSSIYLCSVGRGGREKLFFGSGTQLSVL.

The chain links TRBV2 to TRBJ2-6; D is ambiguous. The V gene's germline CDR1 is SNHLY and CDR2 FYNNEI. V was clipped by 6 bases and J by 0 bases, with 15 bases between them. The CDR3 has 17 amino acids. Written as DNA, the CDR3 is TGTGCCAGCAGCTCCCCTGAACTGCACTCTGGGGCCAACGTCCTGACTTTC. Protein sequence: CASSSPELHSGANVLTF.

This chain's CDR3 is CASSEWEEETQYF. For the CDR3, the DNA is TGTGCCAGCAGTGAATGGGAAGAAGAGACCCAGTACTTC. This rearrangement joins TRBV6-1 to TRBJ2-5, with no clear D. V lost 2 bases and J lost 3, with 7 bases in between. CDR3 size: 13 residues. Germline CDR1 MNHNS, CDR2 SASEGT.

On this clonotype: The final CDR3 position lacks the conserved phenylalanine or tryptophan, pointing to a likely read error. No DNA is shown, since the ends of the CDR3 on it are uncertain; the CDR3 is the one TCRdb lists. The V and J genes are TRBV15 and TRBJ2-5; the listed D gene, TRBD2, was not tested against the DNA. CDR1 is LNHNV and CDR2 is YYDKDF in the germline V gene (reference sequence). 10 amino acids form the CDR3, both terminal residues included. The CDR3 protein is CATSNHLAAS.

This clonotype occurred many times. The chain joins TRBV29-1 to TRBJ2-7; 8 bases map to TRBD1. The CDR3 is 14 residues long. Losses at the gene ends were 4 bases for V and 7 bases for J; bases not matched to a gene: 12. From germline, CDR1 is SQVTM and CDR2 ANQGSEA. The CDR3 nucleotides are TGCAGCGTTGGATCTGGGCAGGGGGCACGAGAGCAGTACTTC. It codes for CSVGSGQGAREQYF.